The 19 T cell receptor beta chains given below trace back to one sample, sequenced in a study of PD-1 blockade in classical Hodgkin lymphoma. Noted time point: cycle 4 day 1 (C4D1), after 5 to 7 weeks of nivolumab. Autologous stem cell transplantation was followed by relapse in every patient, and brentuximab vedotin exposure varied. Sequencing used immunoSEQ multiplex PCR; TCRdb keeps in-frame clones, though not all of them. The table shows approximately 22,000 clones, with 60% to 80% occurring only once. The input for sequencing was peripheral blood mononuclear cells (PBMCs), taken before the fourth cycle of nivolumab. The source is a human donor with classical Hodgkin lymphoma.

V is TRBV6-6 and J is TRBJ1-2; D might be TRBD1 (6 bases). V lost 2 bases to trimming and J lost 8 bases, with 15 bases between them. Germline V gene lookup returns CDR1 MNHNY and CDR2 SVGAGI (reference sequence). The CDR3 is 14 residues long. CDR3 DNA: TGTGCCAGCAGTTACGCCCCGGGGGGCGAAGGCTACACCTTC. Translating it yields CASSYAPGGEGYTF.

The CDR3, as DNA: TGCAGCGTTGAGGCGAGCTCCTACAATGAGCAGTTCTTC. It specifies CSVEASSYNEQFF. The chain joins TRBV29-1 to TRBJ2-1; D uncertain. CDR1 is SQVTM and CDR2 is ANQGSEA in the germline V gene. With 3 bases removed from V and 0 bases from J, the gap between germline ends came to 6 bases. The CDR3 has 13 amino acids.

The V and J genes are TRBV2 and TRBJ1-2; D ambiguous. Per germline, CDR1 SNHLY and CDR2 FYNNEI. This CDR3 contains 13 residues. V gave up 4 bases and J gave up 1 base, with 7 bases separating them. CDR3 bases: TGTGCCAGCAGTGTGGGTTTTAACTATGGCTACACCTTC. This codes for CASSVGFNYGYTF.

The chain's CDR3 is CASSFHGSGANVLTF. The CDR3 DNA follows: TGTGCCAGCAGTTTTCATGGCTCTGGGGCCAACGTCCTGACTTTC. The chain couples TRBV28 to TRBJ2-6; D unclear. The CDR3 consists of 15 residues. The V gene lost 3 bases and the J gene lost 0 bases, with 6 bases spanning the gap. CDR1 is MDHEN, CDR2 SYDVKM, per germline.

The chain carries TRBV12-2 and TRBJ1-2. TRBV12-2 is an annotated pseudogene. CDR3 length: 12 residues. The CDR3 DNA reads TGTGCAACCGAACTCCTAGTCTATGGCTACACCTTC. As protein: CATELLVYGYTF.

Only a few counts were recorded for this clone. This chain uses TRBV5-1 with TRBJ2-5; 11 bases map to TRBD1. The V and J ends lost 4 bases and 6 bases, in that order; junction bases with no gene match: 11. The CDR3 consists of 16 residues. The germline gives CDR1 SGHRS, CDR2 YFSETQ. CDR3 coding DNA: TGCGCCAGCAGCCAATTTTGGACAGGGGGCTTGAAGACCCAGTACTTC. Encoded protein: CASSQFWTGGLKTQYF.

For the CDR3, the DNA is TGTGCCACCAGTAGACAAGACTCTGGAAACACCATATATTTT. This encodes CATSRQDSGNTIYF. The V call is TRBV15, the J call TRBJ1-3; D unresolved. The V end lost 6 bases, the J end lost 0 bases, and 9 bases lay between the germline ends. This CDR3 region has 14 residues. Looked up from germline, CDR1 is LNHNV and CDR2 is YYDKDF (reference sequence).

The chain combines TRBV5-6 with TRBJ1-2, with D unresolved. Per germline, CDR1 SGHDT and CDR2 YYEEEE. The CDR3 is 14 residues long. V lost 0 bases and J 2 bases, leaving 8 bases between the germline ends. The CDR3, as DNA: TGTGCCAGCAGCTTGGTAGAATTGAACTATGGCTACACCTTC. Protein product: CASSLVELNYGYTF.

The CDR3 region is CASSEAHLYEQYF. CDR3 nucleotides: TGTGCCAGCAGTGAGGCACATTTATACGAGCAGTACTTC. The V gene is TRBV2, the J gene TRBJ2-7; D not resolved. The V gene's germline CDR1 is SNHLY and CDR2 FYNNEI. Trimming removed 3 bases from V and 4 bases from J, with 10 bases in between. This CDR3 contains 13 residues.

The chain couples TRBV5-4 to TRBJ2-7, with a tentative D call TRBD1 (6 bases). There are 13 residues in the CDR3. V gave up 4 bases and J gave up 6 bases, with 14 bases separating them. Germline lookup yields CDR1 SGHNT and CDR2 YYREEE (reference sequence). DNA for the CDR3: TGTGCCAGCAGCCTACAGGGAGCCGTCGAGCAGTACTTC. Translation gives CASSLQGAVEQYF.

The CDR3 nucleotides are TGCGCCAGCAGCTTGAATGACCCCGCCGGGGAGACCCAGTACTTC. Translation: CASSLNDPAGETQYF. This chain links TRBV5-1 with TRBJ2-5; no clear D. CDR3 length equals 15 residues. Trimming removed 1 base at V and 5 bases at J, with 15 bases between. The germline CDR1 and CDR2 sequences are SGHRS and YFSETQ.

A single count supports this clone. The chain is built from TRBV7-9 and TRBJ1-4; 7 bases map to TRBD1. Per the germline V gene, CDR1 is SEHNR and CDR2 is FQNEAQ (reference sequence). The length of the CDR3 is 15 residues. Unmatched junction bases numbered 8, after V lost 5 bases and J lost 5 bases. The CDR3 DNA reads as TGTGCCAGCAGCGCCAGAGCACAGGGGAATGAAAAACTGTTTTTT. Protein: CASSARAQGNEKLFF.

The genes are TRBV4-1 and TRBJ2-5, with TRBD2 identical over 8 bases. The CDR3 contains 16 residues. CDR1 is MGHRA, CDR2 YSYEKL, per germline. V lost 0 bases to trimming and J lost 5 bases; unmatched junction nucleotides: 8. The DNA of the CDR3 is TGCGCCAGCAGCCAAGATCTAAGCGGGGGTTGGGAGACCCAGTACTTC. This codes for CASSQDLSGGWETQYF.

J is TRBJ1-1 and V is TRBV5-1; 7 bases line up with TRBD1. The V gene's germline CDR1 is SGHRS and CDR2 YFSETQ. The length of the CDR3 is 14 residues. J gave up 0 bases and V 5 bases, and 4 bases lay outside the gene matches. The CDR3 DNA reads as TGCGCCAGCAGGCGACAGGGAGTGAACACTGAAGCTTTCTTT. Residues: CASRRQGVNTEAFF.

The rearrangement joins TRBV10-3 to TRBJ1-2; TRBD1 agrees at 7 bases. This CDR3 has 17 residues. The V segment lost 0 bases and the J segment 0 bases; nucleotides outside the gene matches: 7. The germline gives CDR1 ENHRY, CDR2 SYGVKD. Here the CDR3 DNA reads TGTGCCATCAGTGAGTCGAGTTACAGGGGCGCTAACTATGGCTACACCTTC. Amino acids: CAISESSYRGANYGYTF.

The chain is built from TRBV5-5 and TRBJ1-4; D not certain. Germline V gene data show CDR1 as SGHKS and CDR2 as YYEKEE (reference sequence). This CDR3 is built from 17 residues. With 2 bases removed from V and 5 bases from J, the gap between germline ends came to 19 bases. This CDR3 reads CASSFWLSVGFNEKLFF. The CDR3, as DNA: TGTGCCAGCAGCTTCTGGCTGTCGGTTGGGTTCAATGAAAAACTGTTTTTT.

The CDR3 nucleotides read TGTGCCAGCAGAAAAACCGGGACTAGCGGAAGTGTCGGGGAGCTGTTTTTT. It specifies CASRKTGTSGSVGELFF. The chain links TRBV2 to TRBJ2-2; 11 nucleotides agree with TRBD2. The CDR3 spans 17 residues. V lost 6 bases, J lost 7 bases, and 13 bases stayed unmatched. Per the germline V gene, CDR1 is SNHLY and CDR2 is FYNNEI. Using reference TRBV2 and TRBJ2-2 for the parts outside the CDR3, the full variable domain is EPEVTQTPSHQVTQMGQEVILRCVPISNHLYFYWYRQILGQKVEFLVSFYNNEISEKSEIFDDQFSVERPDGSNFTLKIRSTKLEDSAMYFCASRKTGTSGSVGELFFGEGSRLTVL.

The CDR3 protein is CASRRWGGLDTEAFF. The CDR3 bases are TGTGCCAGCAGACGATGGGGGGGGCTGGACACTGAAGCTTTCTTT. J is TRBJ1-1 and V is TRBV27; the D gene is possibly TRBD1 (6 bases). There are 15 residues in the CDR3. The V gene lost 6 bases and the J gene lost 3 bases, with 17 bases spanning the gap. Germline lookup yields CDR1 MNHEY and CDR2 SMNVEV (reference sequence).

The chain carries TRBV19 and TRBJ2-2, with D possibly being TRBD1 (6 bases). The CDR3 is made up of 15 amino acids. V was shortened by 5 bases and J by 0 bases, with 10 bases between the two germline ends. Germline V gene sequence: CDR1 LNHDA, CDR2 SQIVND (reference sequence). CDR3 coding DNA: TGTGCCAGTAGTTTCGACAGGACGAACACCGGGGAGCTGTTTTTT. Protein: CASSFDRTNTGELFF.